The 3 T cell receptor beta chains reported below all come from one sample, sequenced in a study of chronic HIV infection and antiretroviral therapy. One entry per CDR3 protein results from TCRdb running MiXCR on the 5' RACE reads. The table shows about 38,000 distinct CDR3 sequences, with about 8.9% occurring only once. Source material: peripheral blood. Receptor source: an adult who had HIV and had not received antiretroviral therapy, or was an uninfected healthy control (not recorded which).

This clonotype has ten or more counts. CDR3 residues: CASSESGGNHQPQHF. DNA for the CDR3: TGTGCCAGCAGTGAATCAGGAGGGAATCATCAGCCCCAGCATTTT. This sequence joins TRBV2 and TRBJ1-5; D is unclear. Germline assignment: CDR1 SNHLY and CDR2 FYNNEI. CDR3 length: 15 amino acids. Trimming pared 2 bases from V and 5 bases from J, leaving 13 bases between. The full variable domain, in which reference TRBV2 and TRBJ1-5 provide the parts outside the CDR3, is EPEVTQTPSHQVTQMGQEVILRCVPISNHLYFYWYRQILGQKVEFLVSFYNNEISEKSEIFDDQFSVERPDGSNFTLKIRSTKLEDSAMYFCASSESGGNHQPQHFGDGTRLSIL.

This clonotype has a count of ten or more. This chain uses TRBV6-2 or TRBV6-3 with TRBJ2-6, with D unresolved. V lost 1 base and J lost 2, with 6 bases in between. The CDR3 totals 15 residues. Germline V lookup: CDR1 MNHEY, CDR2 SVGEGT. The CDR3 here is CASSYYGTGANVLTF. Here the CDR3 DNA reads TGTGCCAGCAGTTACTATGGTACTGGGGCCAACGTCCTGACTTTC.

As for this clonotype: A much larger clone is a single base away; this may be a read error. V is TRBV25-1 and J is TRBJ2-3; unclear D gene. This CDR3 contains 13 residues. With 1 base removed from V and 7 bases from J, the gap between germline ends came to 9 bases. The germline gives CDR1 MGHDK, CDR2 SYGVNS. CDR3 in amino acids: CASSEWTAYTQYF. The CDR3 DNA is TGTGCCAGCAGTGAATGGACGGCATATACGCAGTATTTT.